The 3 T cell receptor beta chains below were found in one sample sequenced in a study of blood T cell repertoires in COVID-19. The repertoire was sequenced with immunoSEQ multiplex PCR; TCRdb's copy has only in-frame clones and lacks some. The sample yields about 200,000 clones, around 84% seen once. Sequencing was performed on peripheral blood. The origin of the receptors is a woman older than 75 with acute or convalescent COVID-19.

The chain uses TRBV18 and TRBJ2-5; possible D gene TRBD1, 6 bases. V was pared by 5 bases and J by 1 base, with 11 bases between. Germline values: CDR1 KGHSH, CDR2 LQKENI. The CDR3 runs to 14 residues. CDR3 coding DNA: TGTGCCAGCTCAGTACAGGGCCTCCAAGAGACCCAGTACTTC. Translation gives CASSVQGLQETQYF. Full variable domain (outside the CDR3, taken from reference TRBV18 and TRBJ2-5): NAGVMQNPRHLVRRRGQEARLRCSPMKGHSHVYWYRQLPEEGLKFMVYLQKENIIDESGMPKERFSAEFPKEGPSILRIQQVVRGDSAAYFCASSVQGLQETQYFGPGTRLLVL.

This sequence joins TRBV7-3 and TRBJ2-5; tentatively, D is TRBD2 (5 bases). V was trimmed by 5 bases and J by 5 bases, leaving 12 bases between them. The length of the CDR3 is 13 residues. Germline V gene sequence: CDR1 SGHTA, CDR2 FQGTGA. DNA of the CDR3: TGTGCCAGCAGCCGAGGGCCCCCGGAGACCCAGTACTTC. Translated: CASSRGPPETQYF.

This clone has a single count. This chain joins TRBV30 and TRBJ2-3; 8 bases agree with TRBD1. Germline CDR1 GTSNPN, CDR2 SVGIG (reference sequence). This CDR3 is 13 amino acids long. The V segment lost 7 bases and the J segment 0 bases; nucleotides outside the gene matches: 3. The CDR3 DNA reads TGTGCCTTTAACAGGGGGAGCACAGATACGCAGTATTTT. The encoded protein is CAFNRGSTDTQYF.